This T cell receptor beta chain originates from a study of T-cell reconstitution after alpha-beta-depleted transplantation in children. The sample holds a few counts of this clonotype. Its antigen is not known. Preparing the TCRbeta library involved the use of unique molecular identifiers. MiXCR, run by TCRdb on the PCR reads, gives a single entry per CDR3 protein. Counted here are about 900,000 distinct CDR3 sequences, about 31% occurring once; the ten biggest clones make up over 25%. Germline CDR1 is SGHRS and CDR2 is YFSETQ. V dropped 4 bases and J dropped 11 bases, with 15 bases sitting between them. The CDR3 has 12 residues. Notes on the study in general: At one year after transplant, newly produced T cells mostly accounted for T-cell counts and diversity. Roughly two months post-transplant, alpha-beta T cells reportedly originated from several hundred graft clones that had expanded.

The source of this sequence is a boy in the first two years of life who had a stem cell transplant for SCID, so the T cells may come from the graft donor. Material: PBMCs, mostly from graft donor cells, obtained 360 days after TCRalphabeta/CD19-depleted stem cell transplant. This chain connects TRBV5-1 to TRBJ1-1, with D possibly being TRBD1 (6 bases). In nucleotides, the CDR3 is TGCGCCAGCAGCCCTGAGAGGGGGGTGGCTTTCTTT. The encoded protein is CASSPERGVAFF.